These 32 T cell receptor beta chains were sequenced from one sample in a study of molecular identifiers for immune sequencing clone quantification. MiXCR, run by TCRdb on the PCR reads, gives a single entry per CDR3 protein. Among 30,000 to 45,000 distinct CDR3 sequences, approximately 17% were seen once, and the ten largest hold 5.5% to 7.5%. Specimen: naive CD8+ T cells from blood, with Jurkat cell RNA spiked in. Subset: FACS-sorted CD8+CD4-CCR7+CD45RA+ naive T cells. Receptors were obtained from a human donor in good health. Some libraries in this study had Jurkat cell RNA spiked in.

The chain uses TRBV27 and TRBJ1-2; D possibly corresponds to TRBD1 (5 bases). This CDR3 region has 14 residues. Germline values: CDR1 MNHEY, CDR2 SMNVEV (reference sequence). Trimming took 5 bases from V and 2 from J, leaving 12 bases between them. The CDR3 coding sequence is TGTGCCAGCAGTACCCGGGACGGAAACTATGGCTACACCTTC. Protein sequence: CASSTRDGNYGYTF.

This clonotype was recorded many times. The chain uses TRBV20-1 and TRBJ2-3; weak D call: TRBD2 (6 bases). V lost 3 bases, J lost 6 bases, and 13 bases lay in between. Germline V lookup: CDR1 DFQATT, CDR2 SNEGSKA (reference sequence). This CDR3 is built from 13 residues. CDR3 coding DNA: TGCAGTGCTAGTACCGGGAGCCGCGATACGCAGTATTTT. Translating it yields CSASTGSRDTQYF.

This clonotype is medium-sized by share. The chain uses TRBV13 and TRBJ2-7; TRBD2 is a possible D gene (6 bases). The length of the CDR3 is 14 residues. CDR1 and CDR2 from the germline V gene are PRHDT and FYEKMQ (reference sequence). The V end was cut by 3 bases, the J end by 9 bases, with 18 bases between. The CDR3 reads CASSLGGQPTGQYF. In nucleotides, the CDR3 is TGTGCCAGCAGCTTGGGAGGACAACCTACCGGGCAGTACTTC.

This clonotype was seen a handful of times. J is TRBJ2-7 and V is TRBV29-1; 7 nucleotides match TRBD1. The CDR3 covers 13 residues. Germline V gene sequence: CDR1 SQVTM, CDR2 ANQGSEA. V trimming: 7 bases; J trimming: 6 bases; junction bases outside the gene matches: 12. DNA for the CDR3: TGCAGCGCGATACCGGGACAGAGTCGCGAGCAGTACTTC. It yields the protein CSAIPGQSREQYF.

This clonotype has ten or more counts. The chain links TRBV11-2 to TRBJ2-3, with 12 positions matching TRBD1. The germline V gene encodes CDR1 SGHAT and CDR2 FQNNGV. Trimming took 5 bases from V and 5 from J; bases not matched to a gene: 5. The CDR3 is made up of 15 amino acids. CDR3 DNA: TGTGCCAGCAGCGAGGGGACAGGGGGCAAAGATACGCAGTATTTT. Amino acid sequence: CASSEGTGGKDTQYF.

The V and J genes are TRBV7-6 and TRBJ2-6; TRBD2 matches 7 bases. V was clipped by 5 bases and J by 0 bases; unmatched bases: 1. This CDR3 spans 15 amino acids. Germline values: CDR1 SGHVS, CDR2 FNYEAQ. The CDR3 DNA sequence: TGTGCCAGCAGCCCTAGCGGCTCTGGGGCCAACGTCCTGACTTTC. Its protein product is CASSPSGSGANVLTF. The full variable domain, completed using reference TRBV7-6 and TRBJ2-6, is GAGVSQSPRYKVTKRGQDVALRCDPISGHVSLYWYRQALGQGPEFLTYFNYEAQQDKSGLPNDRFSAERPEGSISTLTIQRTEQRDSAMYRCASSPSGSGANVLTFGAGSRLTVL.

This clonotype appeared many times. The V and J genes are TRBV5-6 and TRBJ2-5; no reliable D call. V shed 4 bases and J shed 4 bases, with 5 bases lying between them. The CDR3 has 11 residues. The V gene's germline CDR1 is SGHDT and CDR2 YYEEEE. CDR3 sequence reads: CASSVRETQYF. The CDR3 DNA follows: TGTGCCAGCAGCGTGCGAGAGACCCAGTACTTC.

This clonotype has only a few counts. The rearrangement links TRBV11-2 to TRBJ2-7; 13 bases map to TRBD2. Looked up from germline, CDR1 is SGHAT and CDR2 is FQNNGV. The V and J ends lost 5 bases and 5 bases, in that order; junction bases with no gene match: 3. The CDR3 extends over 14 amino acids. Here the CDR3 DNA reads TGTGCCAGCAGCCGGACTAGCGGGAGTGACGAGCAGTACTTC. It is translated as CASSRTSGSDEQYF.

This clonotype has a count of ten or more. The chain uses TRBV9 and TRBJ2-7; 9 bases fit TRBD1. V shed 3 bases and J 1 base; nucleotides not matched to a gene: 8. The CDR3 runs to 16 residues. CDR1 SGDLS and CDR2 YYNGEE come from the germline V gene. The CDR3 coding sequence is TGTGCCAGCAGCGCCCAGACCGGGACAGGGTCCTACGAGCAGTACTTC. Translated: CASSAQTGTGSYEQYF.

This clonotype was counted ten times or more. The rearrangement links TRBV4-3 to TRBJ2-7, with 7 bases aligning to TRBD1. V gave up 4 bases and J gave up 3 bases; unmatched junction bases: 9. This CDR3 region has 15 residues. In germline, CDR1 is LGHNA, CDR2 YSLEER. CDR3: CASSLDRVLLYEQYF. The CDR3 coding sequence is TGCGCCAGCAGCCTCGACAGGGTCCTCCTCTACGAGCAGTACTTC.

The rearrangement links TRBV12-3 or TRBV12-4 to TRBJ2-6; possibly TRBD2 for D (5 bases). With 9 bases removed from V and 13 bases from J, the gap between germline ends came to 10 bases. This CDR3 is 10 amino acids long. The CDR3 region has the DNA TGTGCCAGTGACGGGGAGGTCCTGACTTTC. This codes for CASDGEVLTF.

On this clonotype itself: A much larger clone lies one base from this, so it may be a read error. The rearrangement uses TRBV29-1 and TRBJ2-7; D is perhaps TRBD2 (6 bases). The germline V gene has CDR1 SQVTM and CDR2 ANQGSEA. The CDR3 length is 14 residues. The V end was cut by 7 bases, the J end by 2 bases, with 18 bases between. The CDR3 DNA sequence: TGCAGCGCCCGAGGAGGGGAGAGGGCCTACGAGCAGTACTTC. Its translation is CSARGGERAYEQYF.

A note on this clonotype: A much larger clone differs by one base, so this may be a read error. The chain recombines TRBV5-5 with TRBJ2-4, with TRBD2 matching over 12 bases. The length of the CDR3 is 15 residues. Per germline, CDR1 SGHKS and CDR2 YYEKEE (reference sequence). The CDR3 sequence is CTSSSLAGGLNIQYF. CDR3 nucleotides: TGTACCAGCAGCTCCCTAGCGGGAGGGCTGAACATTCAGTACTTC.

Note on this clonotype: A much larger clone differs by one base, so this may be a read error. The chain has TRBV27 and TRBJ2-7, with 8 positions matching TRBD1. The V gene end was trimmed by 5 bases and the J gene end by 8 bases; junction bases not matched to a gene: 11. This CDR3 is built from 14 residues. The germline gives CDR1 MNHEY, CDR2 SMNVEV (reference sequence). DNA of the CDR3: TGTGCCAGCAGTCTCCCCGGACAGGGAAACAAGCAGTACTTC. As protein: CASSLPGQGNKQYF.

V usage is TRBV5-4 and J usage is TRBJ2-7; TRBD1 is a possible D gene (5 bases). The CDR3 extends over 15 amino acids. Between the trimmed V and J ends, which lost 0 bases and 4 bases, there was a span of 14 bases. The germline CDR1 and CDR2 sequences are SGHNT and YYREEE (reference sequence). Here the CDR3 reads CASSLELGLDYEQYF. The CDR3 nucleotides read TGTGCCAGCAGCTTGGAGTTGGGGCTAGATTACGAGCAGTACTTC.

This clonotype was seen many times. The chain recombines TRBV5-5 with TRBJ2-3, with 9 bases that match TRBD2. The CDR3 contains 15 residues. The V and J ends lost 2 bases and 6 bases, in that order; junction bases with no gene match: 7. CDR1 and CDR2 (germline): SGHKS, YYEKEE (reference sequence). CDR3 sequence (DNA): TGTGCCAGCAGCTTTGAACTAGCGGGCTGGGATACGCAGTATTTT. Protein: CASSFELAGWDTQYF.

This clonotype was counted at least ten times. The chain couples TRBV12-3 or TRBV12-4 to TRBJ2-1; no firm D call. The CDR3 spans 13 residues. Trimming shortened V by 8 bases and J by 9 bases, and 17 bases separated the two germline ends. This chain's CDR3 is CASSGKSEPEQFF. The CDR3 DNA reads TGTGCCAGCTCGGGTAAGTCGGAGCCTGAGCAGTTCTTC.

This clonotype was found many times. This chain links TRBV5-1 with TRBJ1-1; 10 positions match TRBD1. Germline V gene sequence: CDR1 SGHRS, CDR2 YFSETQ. This CDR3 has 15 amino acids. J lost 5 bases, V lost 2 bases, and 6 bases had no gene match. CDR3 DNA sequence: TGCGCCAGCAGCTTCGACAGGGGGCGCGGGACTGAAGCTTTCTTT. It encodes CASSFDRGRGTEAFF. The entire variable domain, with the rest obtained from reference TRBV5-1 and TRBJ1-1, is as follows: KAGVTQTPRYLIKTRGQQVTLSCSPISGHRSVSWYQQTPGQGLQFLFEYFSETQRNKGNFPGRFSGRQFSNSRSEMNVSTLELGDSALYLCASSFDRGRGTEAFFGQGTRLTVV.

J is TRBJ1-2 and V is TRBV7-9, with a weak D call TRBD1 (5 bases). V dropped 5 bases and J dropped 0 bases, with 22 bases sitting between them. This CDR3 region has 18 residues. The germline V gene has CDR1 SEHNR and CDR2 FQNEAQ (reference sequence). This CDR3 reads CASSTRDLDWRPNYGYTF. The CDR3 DNA reads as TGTGCCAGCAGCACCCGGGACCTCGATTGGAGACCTAACTATGGCTACACCTTC.

In this sample, this clonotype turned up many times. The chain uses TRBV28 and TRBJ2-7, with TRBD1 identical over 8 bases. V was clipped by 2 bases and J by 4 bases; unmatched bases: 7. CDR3 length: 15 amino acids. Germline V CDR1 and CDR2: MDHEN, SYDVKM. The CDR3 sequence: CASSLPRTGRYEQYF. The CDR3 coding sequence is TGTGCCAGCAGTTTACCCCGGACAGGGCGGTACGAGCAGTACTTC.

This clonotype was found a few times. The rearrangement uses TRBV2 and TRBJ2-7, with 9 bases matching TRBD2. The CDR3 has 17 residues. The germline CDR1 and CDR2 sequences are SNHLY and FYNNEI. Trimming cost V 7 bases and J 5 bases; bases outside gene matches: 18. In DNA form, the CDR3 reads TGTGCCAGCACCGACCCTCCCATAGCGGGAGTCCGCAACGAGCAGTACTTC. Its translation: CASTDPPIAGVRNEQYF.

This clonotype was picked up many times. This chain connects TRBV6-5 to TRBJ2-2; possible D gene TRBD1, 6 bases. The CDR3 length is 14 residues. V was shortened by 4 bases and J by 9 bases, with 15 bases between the two germline ends. The germline V gene encodes CDR1 MNHEY and CDR2 SVGAGI. CDR3 sequence (DNA): TGTGCCAGCAGTTTCCACAGGGCTGGCAGGGAGCTGTTTTTT. Protein product: CASSFHRAGRELFF.

This clonotype has ten or more counts. The rearrangement links TRBV28 to TRBJ1-2, with a weak D call TRBD1 (5 bases). The germline V and J ends were trimmed by 3 bases and 6 bases, with 14 bases remaining between them. The CDR3 sequence is 14 residues long. Germline-derived CDR1 and CDR2 are MDHEN and SYDVKM. The CDR3 region is CASSFEGTGDGYTF. CDR3 nucleotide sequence: TGTGCCAGCAGTTTCGAAGGGACGGGGGATGGCTACACCTTC.

This clonotype was picked up a small number of times. The chain has TRBV28 and TRBJ2-1, with 9 bases that match TRBD2. The trim removed 6 bases at V and 10 bases at J, leaving 7 bases unmatched. From germline, CDR1 is MDHEN and CDR2 SYDVKM. The CDR3 consists of 13 residues. The CDR3 here is CASSPLAGDEQFF. In nucleotides, the CDR3 is TGTGCCAGCAGCCCCTTAGCGGGAGACGAGCAGTTCTTC.

The J gene is TRBJ2-3, the V gene TRBV12-3 or TRBV12-4; D is ambiguous. The CDR3 consists of 13 residues. Trimming pared 1 base from V and 0 bases from J, leaving 2 bases between. CDR3 protein: CASSLGSTDTQYF. For the CDR3, the DNA is TGTGCCAGCAGTTTAGGCAGCACAGATACGCAGTATTTT.

This chain uses TRBV5-1 with TRBJ2-6; D uncertain. V lost 5 bases and J 0 bases, leaving 6 bases between the germline ends. Germline CDR1 reads SGHRS; CDR2 reads YFSETQ. The CDR3 is made up of 14 amino acids. The CDR3 bases are TGCGCCAGCAGAAAATTCTCTGGGGCCAACGTCCTGACTTTC. Translated: CASRKFSGANVLTF.

Remarks on this clonotype: Just one base apart from a much larger clone, this may be a read error. V and J are TRBV7-6 and TRBJ2-1; 7 bases line up with TRBD2. The CDR3 spans 14 residues. With 5 bases clipped from V and 5 bases from J, the junction kept 6 bases outside the gene matches. Germline values: CDR1 SGHVS, CDR2 FNYEAQ. The CDR3 spells CASSLREHHNEQFF. As DNA, the CDR3 is TGTGCCAGCAGCCTGCGGGAGCACCACAATGAGCAGTTCTTC.

The sample holds a few counts of this clonotype. The J gene is TRBJ2-1, the V gene TRBV5-5; possibly TRBD1 for D (6 bases). Trimming removed 4 bases at V and 7 bases at J, with 12 bases between. The CDR3 is made up of 13 amino acids. The germline V gene has CDR1 SGHKS and CDR2 YYEKEE (reference sequence). The chain's CDR3 is CASSTGSWNEQFF. The CDR3 nucleotides read TGTGCCAGCAGCACAGGGAGTTGGAATGAGCAGTTCTTC.

On this clonotype itself: A much more abundant neighbour one base away suggests this may be a read error. This chain links TRBV6-2 or TRBV6-3 with TRBJ2-5; 12 bases match TRBD2. Germline V gene data show CDR1 as MNHEY and CDR2 as SVGEGT. There are 17 residues in the CDR3. With 3 bases clipped from V and 7 bases from J, the junction kept 12 bases outside the gene matches. The CDR3 bases are TGTGCCAGCAGTTATATGAGGACTAGCGGGACGGCAAGGACCCAGTACTTC. Its protein is CASSYMRTSGTARTQYF.

The table lists this clonotype with many counts. The gene calls are TRBV12-3 or TRBV12-4 and TRBJ2-5; 7 nucleotides align to TRBD2. The CDR3 spans 14 residues. After removal of 6 bases from V and 6 bases from J, the junction contained 10 bases not matched to a gene. The CDR3 nucleotides are TGTGCCAGCAGCCCCGGGGAGGGATGGAAGACCCAGTACTTC. Its translation is CASSPGEGWKTQYF.

Worth noting for this clonotype: This clone may be a read error of a much larger clone one base away. The chain uses TRBV5-4 and TRBJ1-1; D is possibly TRBD1 (6 bases). The CDR3 contains 17 residues. Germline V gene sequence: CDR1 SGHNT, CDR2 YYREEE (reference sequence). CDR3 sequence: CASSFVVLWQGNTEVFF. The CDR3 DNA is TGTGCCAGCAGCTTTGTGGTGCTTTGGCAGGGGAACACTGAAGTTTTCTTT. The full variable domain, its missing parts supplied by reference TRBV5-4 and TRBJ1-1, is ETGVTQSPTHLIKTRGQQVTLRCSSQSGHNTVSWYQQALGQGPQFIFQYYREEENGRGNFPPRFSGLQFPNYSSELNVNALELDDSALYLCASSFVVLWQGNTEVFFGQGTRLTVV.

The rearrangement uses TRBV28 and TRBJ2-5, with D possibly being TRBD1 (6 bases). The CDR3 runs to 12 residues. Trimming left V 8 bases short and J 5 bases short, with 12 bases between. The germline gives CDR1 MDHEN, CDR2 SYDVKM. CDR3 region: CASRGRGETQYF. The CDR3 region has the DNA TGTGCCAGCCGGGGTAGGGGGGAGACCCAGTACTTC.